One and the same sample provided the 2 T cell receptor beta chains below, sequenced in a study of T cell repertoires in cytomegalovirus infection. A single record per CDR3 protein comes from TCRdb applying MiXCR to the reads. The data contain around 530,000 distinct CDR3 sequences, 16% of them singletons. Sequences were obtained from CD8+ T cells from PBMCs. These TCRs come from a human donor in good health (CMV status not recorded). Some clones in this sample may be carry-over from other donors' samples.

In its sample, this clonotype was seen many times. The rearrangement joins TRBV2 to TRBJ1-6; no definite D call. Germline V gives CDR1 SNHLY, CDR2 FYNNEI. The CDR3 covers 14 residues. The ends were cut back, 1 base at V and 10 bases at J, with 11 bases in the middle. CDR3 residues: CASSEDRFDSPLHF. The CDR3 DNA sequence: TGTGCCAGCAGTGAAGACAGATTTGACTCACCCCTCCACTTT.

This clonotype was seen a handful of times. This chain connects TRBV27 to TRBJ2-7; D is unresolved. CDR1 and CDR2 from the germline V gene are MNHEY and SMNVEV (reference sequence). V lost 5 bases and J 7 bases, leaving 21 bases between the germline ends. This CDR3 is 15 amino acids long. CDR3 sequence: CASSLRRLSHQEQYF. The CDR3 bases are TGTGCCAGCAGTCTCCGGAGACTCTCGCATCAGGAGCAGTACTTC.